The 12 T cell receptor beta chains listed next were all sequenced from one sample in a study of post-analysis software for immune sequencing data. Study-wide results and caveats: Included in a set of about 5 TRBV segments more frequent in patients than controls were TRBV5-6, TRBV5-1 and TRBV20-1.

These receptors' targets are unknown. Built from TCR beta cDNA, the libraries had unique molecular identifiers in them. One entry per CDR3 protein results from TCRdb running MiXCR on the PCR reads. The repertoire consists of over 150,000 distinct CDR3 sequences, with approximately 30% occurring once and the leading ten covering over 1.2%. The sequenced sample was blood. All receptors derive from a girl under 18 with multiple sclerosis.

This clonotype was seen ten or more times. The chain has TRBV27 and TRBJ2-1, with 8 bases identical to TRBD2. Looked up from germline, CDR1 is MNHEY and CDR2 is SMNVEV (reference sequence). This CDR3 comprises 13 residues. With 2 bases clipped from V and 13 bases from J, the junction kept 7 bases outside the gene matches. The CDR3 region has the DNA TGTGCCAGCAGTTTAGTACTAGCGGACTATCAGTTCTTC. This gives the protein CASSLVLADYQFF.

On this clonotype: This may stem from a read error, because a much larger clone lies one nucleotide away. This sequence joins TRBV24-1 and TRBJ2-5, with 8 bases identical to TRBD1. Per germline, CDR1 KGHDR and CDR2 SFDVKD. The V gene end was trimmed by 8 bases and the J gene end by 5 bases; junction bases not matched to a gene: 9. This CDR3 region has 14 residues. The CDR3 spells CATNGQGRGETQYF. The CDR3 DNA reads as TGTGCCACCAATGGACAGGGTCGGGGGGAGACCCAGTACTTC.

This clonotype was observed many times. The V gene is TRBV13, the J gene TRBJ2-5; weak D call: TRBD1 (6 bases). Trimming left V 3 bases short and J 5 bases short, with 13 bases between. The length of the CDR3 is 14 residues. Looked up from germline, CDR1 is PRHDT and CDR2 is FYEKMQ (reference sequence). In DNA form, the CDR3 reads TGTGCCAGCAGCTTGAAACAGGGACGGGAGACCCAGTACTTC. The encoded protein is CASSLKQGRETQYF.

This clonotype has just a few counts. The genes are TRBV7-2 and TRBJ1-1; TRBD1 aligns across 8 bases. V shed 5 bases, J shed 4 bases, and the junction held 6 bases outside the gene matches. Per germline, CDR1 SGHTA and CDR2 FQGNSA. This CDR3 has 14 amino acids. This CDR3 is CASSLQTGATEAFF. In DNA, the CDR3 is TGTGCCAGCAGCCTGCAGACAGGGGCCACTGAAGCTTTCTTT.

The V and J genes are TRBV5-8 and TRBJ2-5, with 9 bases identical to TRBD2. The CDR3 runs to 15 residues. V lost 3 bases to trimming and J lost 11 bases; unmatched junction nucleotides: 14. Looked up from germline, CDR1 is SGHTS and CDR2 is YDEGEE. The CDR3 DNA reads as TGTGCCAGCAGCTCGGAGGTTAGCGGGGGACCTGAGCAGTACTTC. The encoded protein is CASSSEVSGGPEQYF. Full variable domain (outside the CDR3, taken from reference TRBV5-8 and TRBJ2-5): EAGVTQSPTHLIKTRGQQATLRCSPISGHTSVYWYQQALGLGLQFLLWYDEGEERNRGNFPPRFSGRQFPNYSSELNVNALELEDSALYLCASSSEVSGGPEQYFGPGTRLLVL.

The rearrangement links TRBV28 to TRBJ2-7; TRBD2 matches at 11 bases. J was trimmed by 4 bases and V by 3 bases; bases with no gene match: 8. The CDR3 contains 16 residues. From germline, CDR1 is MDHEN and CDR2 SYDVKM. CDR3 region: CASSLKTSGSLYEQYF. The CDR3 coding sequence is TGTGCCAGCAGTTTGAAAACTAGCGGGAGTTTATACGAGCAGTACTTC.

The chain is built from TRBV4-1 and TRBJ2-1; D may match TRBD1 or TRBD2 (5 bases each). The length of the CDR3 is 12 residues. The germline V gene encodes CDR1 MGHRA and CDR2 YSYEKL. Trimming took 4 bases from V and 9 from J, leaving 10 bases between them. In nucleotides, the CDR3 is TGCGCCAGCAGCCGAACTAGGGGTGAGCAGTTCTTC. It translates to CASSRTRGEQFF.

The table lists this clonotype with many counts. J is TRBJ2-5 and V is TRBV21-1; the D segment call TRBD2 is taken from the table without a DNA check. TRBV21-1 is described as a pseudogene. The length of the CDR3 is 17 residues. CDR3 sequence (DNA): TGTGCCAGCAGCAAAGCGTGTAGGCGGGGGGGACAAGAGACCCAGTACTTC. Amino acids: CASSKACRRGGQETQYF.

There are a few counts of this clonotype. This sequence joins TRBV12-3 or TRBV12-4 and TRBJ1-1; TRBD1 aligns across 7 bases. V shed 5 bases and J 11 bases; nucleotides not matched to a gene: 5. The CDR3 sequence is 11 residues long. The CDR3, as DNA: TGTGCCAGCAGTGGGACAGATTTGGCTTTCTTT. Translating gives CASSGTDLAFF.

Note on this clonotype: A much larger clonotype is one base distant, so this may be a read error. The V and J genes are TRBV6-1 and TRBJ2-1; TRBD1 matches at 8 bases. Trimming at V came to 5 bases and at J to 7 bases, leaving 16 bases not matched to a gene. Germline assignment: CDR1 MNHNS and CDR2 SASEGT. This CDR3 spans 17 amino acids. The CDR3 nucleotides read TGTGCCAGCAGTCCCCCCATAGGACAGGGTGAACGAAATGAGCAGTTCTTC. Protein product: CASSPPIGQGERNEQFF.

Note on this clonotype: A read error is possible here, since a much larger clone lies one base away. This rearrangement joins TRBV5-1 to TRBJ2-7; 10 bases map to TRBD2. Germline lookup yields CDR1 SGHRS and CDR2 YFSETQ. The ends lost 4 bases at V and 7 bases at J; junction bases unmatched: 11. The CDR3 runs 15 residues. The CDR3 here is CASSPAGGPSNEQYF. The CDR3 nucleotides are TGCGCCAGCAGCCCAGCGGGAGGGCCCTCCAATGAGCAGTACTTC.

This clonotype was seen more than once but under ten times. The rearrangement joins TRBV27 to TRBJ2-7; 8 positions match TRBD2. The germline V gene has CDR1 MNHEY and CDR2 SMNVEV (reference sequence). The ends lost 3 bases at V and 3 bases at J; junction bases unmatched: 4. The CDR3 is made up of 14 amino acids. The CDR3 region is CASSFRGRLYEQYF. In nucleotides, the CDR3 is TGTGCCAGCAGTTTTCGCGGGAGGCTCTACGAGCAGTACTTC.